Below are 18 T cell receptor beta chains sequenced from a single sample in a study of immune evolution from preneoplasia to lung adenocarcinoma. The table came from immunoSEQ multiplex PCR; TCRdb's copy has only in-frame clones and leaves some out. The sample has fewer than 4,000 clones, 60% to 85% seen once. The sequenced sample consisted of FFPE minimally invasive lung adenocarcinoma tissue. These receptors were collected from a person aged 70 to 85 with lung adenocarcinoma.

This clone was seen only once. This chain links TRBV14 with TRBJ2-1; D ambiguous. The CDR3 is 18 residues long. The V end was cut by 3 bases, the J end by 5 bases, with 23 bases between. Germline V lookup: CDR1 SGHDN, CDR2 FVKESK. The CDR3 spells CASSHPGLSPGRDNEQFF. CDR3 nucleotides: TGTGCCAGCAGCCACCCCGGGCTTAGCCCCGGAAGAGACAATGAGCAGTTCTTC.

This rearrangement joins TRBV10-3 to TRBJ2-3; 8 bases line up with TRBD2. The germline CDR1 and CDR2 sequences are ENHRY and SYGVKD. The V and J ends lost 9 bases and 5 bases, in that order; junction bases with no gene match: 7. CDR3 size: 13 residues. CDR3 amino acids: CAIKAGAGDTQYF. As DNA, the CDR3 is TGTGCCATTAAAGCGGGAGCAGGAGATACGCAGTATTTT.

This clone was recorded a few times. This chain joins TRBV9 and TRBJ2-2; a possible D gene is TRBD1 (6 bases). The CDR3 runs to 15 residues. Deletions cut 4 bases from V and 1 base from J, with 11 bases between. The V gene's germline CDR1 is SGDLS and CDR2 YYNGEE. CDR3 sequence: CASSQRQENTGELFF. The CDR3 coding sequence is TGTGCCAGCAGCCAACGACAGGAGAACACCGGGGAGCTGTTTTTT.

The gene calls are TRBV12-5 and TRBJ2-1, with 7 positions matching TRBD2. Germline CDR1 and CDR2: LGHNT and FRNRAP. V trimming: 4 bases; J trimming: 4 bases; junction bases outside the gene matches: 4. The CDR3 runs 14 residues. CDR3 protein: CASGSSGGYNEQFF. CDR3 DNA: TGTGCTAGTGGTTCATCGGGAGGTTACAATGAGCAGTTCTTC.

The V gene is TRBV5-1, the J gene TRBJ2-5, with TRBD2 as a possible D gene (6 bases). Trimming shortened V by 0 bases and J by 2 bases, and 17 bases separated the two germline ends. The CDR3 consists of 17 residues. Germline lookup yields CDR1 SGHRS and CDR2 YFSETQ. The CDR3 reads CASSLEAFGAGQETQYF. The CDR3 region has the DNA TGCGCCAGCAGCTTGGAGGCGTTCGGGGCGGGACAAGAGACCCAGTACTTC.

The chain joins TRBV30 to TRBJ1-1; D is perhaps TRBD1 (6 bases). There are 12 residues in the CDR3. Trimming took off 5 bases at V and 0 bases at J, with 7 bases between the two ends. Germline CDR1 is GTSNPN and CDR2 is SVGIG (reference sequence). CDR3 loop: CAWQGMNTEAFF. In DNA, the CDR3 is TGTGCCTGGCAGGGGATGAACACTGAAGCTTTCTTT.

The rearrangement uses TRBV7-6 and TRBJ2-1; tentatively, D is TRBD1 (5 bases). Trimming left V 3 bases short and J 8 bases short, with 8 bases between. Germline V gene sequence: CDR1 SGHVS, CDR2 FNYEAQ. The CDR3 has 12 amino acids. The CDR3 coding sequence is TGTGCCAGCAGCTTGACAGCCCATGAGCAGTTCTTC. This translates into CASSLTAHEQFF.

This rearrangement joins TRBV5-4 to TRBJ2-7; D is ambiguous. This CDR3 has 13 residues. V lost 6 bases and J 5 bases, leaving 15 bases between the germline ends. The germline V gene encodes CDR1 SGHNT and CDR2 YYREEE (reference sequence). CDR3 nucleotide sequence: TGTGCCAGCATCGACCGATCCACCAACGAGCAGTACTTC. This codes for CASIDRSTNEQYF. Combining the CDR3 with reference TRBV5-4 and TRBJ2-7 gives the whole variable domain ETGVTQSPTHLIKTRGQQVTLRCSSQSGHNTVSWYQQALGQGPQFIFQYYREEENGRGNFPPRFSGLQFPNYSSELNVNALELDDSALYLCASIDRSTNEQYFGPGTRLTVT.

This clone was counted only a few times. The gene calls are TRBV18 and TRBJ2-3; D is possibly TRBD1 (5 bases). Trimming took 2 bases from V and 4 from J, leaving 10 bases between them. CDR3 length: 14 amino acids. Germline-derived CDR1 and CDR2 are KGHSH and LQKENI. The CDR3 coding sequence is TGTGCCAGCTCACCAAGGGGAAGGGCAGATACGCAGTATTTT. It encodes CASSPRGRADTQYF.

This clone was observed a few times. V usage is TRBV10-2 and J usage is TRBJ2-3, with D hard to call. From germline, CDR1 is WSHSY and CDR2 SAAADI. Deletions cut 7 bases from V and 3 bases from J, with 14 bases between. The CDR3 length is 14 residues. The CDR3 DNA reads TGCGCCAGCACCGAAAGGGTTCGGACAGATACGCAGTATTTT. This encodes CASTERVRTDTQYF.

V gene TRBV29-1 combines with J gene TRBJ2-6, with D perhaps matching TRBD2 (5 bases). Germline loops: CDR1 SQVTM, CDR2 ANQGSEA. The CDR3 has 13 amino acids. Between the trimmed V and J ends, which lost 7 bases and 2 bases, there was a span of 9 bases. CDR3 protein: CSARRPGANVLTF. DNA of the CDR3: TGCAGCGCCCGGAGGCCTGGGGCCAACGTCCTGACTTTC.

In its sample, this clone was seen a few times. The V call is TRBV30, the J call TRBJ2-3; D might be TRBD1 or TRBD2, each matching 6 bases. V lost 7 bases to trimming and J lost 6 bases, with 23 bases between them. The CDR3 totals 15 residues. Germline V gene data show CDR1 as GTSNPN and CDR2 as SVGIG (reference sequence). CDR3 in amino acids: CASTGGRGGIDTQYF. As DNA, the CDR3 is TGTGCCTCCACCGGGGGCAGGGGAGGAATTGATACGCAGTATTTT.

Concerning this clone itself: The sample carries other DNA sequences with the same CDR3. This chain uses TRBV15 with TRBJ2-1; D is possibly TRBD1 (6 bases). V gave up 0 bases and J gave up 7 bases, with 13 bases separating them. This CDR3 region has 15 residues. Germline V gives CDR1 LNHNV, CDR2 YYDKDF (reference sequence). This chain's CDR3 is CATSRDRGRSNEQFF. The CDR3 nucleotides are TGTGCCACCAGCAGAGACAGGGGAAGATCAAATGAGCAGTTCTTC.

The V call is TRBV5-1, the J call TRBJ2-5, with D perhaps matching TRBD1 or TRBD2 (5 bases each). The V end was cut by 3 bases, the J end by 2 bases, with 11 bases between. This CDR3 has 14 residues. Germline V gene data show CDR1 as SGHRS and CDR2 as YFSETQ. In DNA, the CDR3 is TGCGCCAGCAGCTCGGGACGCTTACAAGAGACCCAGTACTTC. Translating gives CASSSGRLQETQYF.

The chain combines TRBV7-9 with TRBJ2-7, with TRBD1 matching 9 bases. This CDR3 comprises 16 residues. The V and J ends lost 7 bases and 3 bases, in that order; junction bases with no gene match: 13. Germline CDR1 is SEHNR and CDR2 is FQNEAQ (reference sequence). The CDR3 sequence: CASTTGAGTGNYEQYF. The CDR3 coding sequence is TGTGCCAGCACCACTGGGGCCGGGACAGGGAACTACGAGCAGTACTTC.

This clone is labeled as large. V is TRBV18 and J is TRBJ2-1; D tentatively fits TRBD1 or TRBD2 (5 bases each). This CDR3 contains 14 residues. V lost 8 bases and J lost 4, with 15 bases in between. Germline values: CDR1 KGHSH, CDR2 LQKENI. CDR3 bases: TGTGCCAGCCGTGGGGGTATTGGATACAATGAGCAGTTCTTC. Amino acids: CASRGGIGYNEQFF.

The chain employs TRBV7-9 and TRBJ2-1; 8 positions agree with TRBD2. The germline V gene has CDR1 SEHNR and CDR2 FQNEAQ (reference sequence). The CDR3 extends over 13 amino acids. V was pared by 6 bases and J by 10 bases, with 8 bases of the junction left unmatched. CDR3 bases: TGTGCCAGCAGTTCGAGACTAGCGCACGAGCAGTTCTTC. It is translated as CASSSRLAHEQFF.

This chain's CDR3 is CASSLNVAGDYEQYF. The CDR3 nucleotides read TGTGCCAGCAGCTTAAATGTAGCGGGAGACTACGAGCAGTACTTC. The chain has TRBV7-9 and TRBJ2-7; 9 bases fit TRBD2. The V segment lost 2 bases and the J segment 3 bases; nucleotides outside the gene matches: 5. In germline, CDR1 is SEHNR, CDR2 FQNEAQ (reference sequence). This CDR3 region has 15 residues.